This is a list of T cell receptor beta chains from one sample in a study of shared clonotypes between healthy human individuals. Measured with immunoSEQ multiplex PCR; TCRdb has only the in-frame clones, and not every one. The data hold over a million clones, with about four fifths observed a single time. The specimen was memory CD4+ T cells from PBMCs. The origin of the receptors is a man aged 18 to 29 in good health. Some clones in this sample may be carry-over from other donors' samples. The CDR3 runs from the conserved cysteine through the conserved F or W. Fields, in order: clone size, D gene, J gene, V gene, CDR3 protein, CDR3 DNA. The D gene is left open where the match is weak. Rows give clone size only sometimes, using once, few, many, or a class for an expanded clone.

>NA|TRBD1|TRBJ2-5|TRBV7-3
CASTPGHGQGGETQYF
TGTGCCAGCACCCCAGGCCACGGACAGGGCGGAGAGACCCAGTACTTC
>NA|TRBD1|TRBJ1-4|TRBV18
CASSPGTGDEKLFF
TGTGCCAGCTCTCCCGGGACAGGGGATGAAAAACTGTTTTTT
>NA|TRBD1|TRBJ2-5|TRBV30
CAWDNRGAGETQYF
TGTGCCTGGGACAACAGGGGCGCGGGAGAGACCCAGTACTTC
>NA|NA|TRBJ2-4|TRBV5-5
CASSLDIRVAKNIQYF
TGTGCCAGCAGCTTGGATATTCGGGTAGCCAAAAACATTCAGTACTTC
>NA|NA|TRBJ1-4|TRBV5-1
CASSPKGSYNEKLFF
TGCGCCAGCAGTCCCAAGGGGTCATATAATGAAAAACTGTTTTTT
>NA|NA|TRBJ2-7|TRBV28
CASSFEGTYEQYF
TGTGCCAGCAGTTTTGAGGGGACCTACGAGCAGTACTTC
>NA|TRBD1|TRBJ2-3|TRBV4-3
CASSQGTGGRTDTQYF
TGCGCCAGCAGCCAGGGGACAGGGGGCCGCACAGATACGCAGTATTTT
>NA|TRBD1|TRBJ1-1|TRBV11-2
CASRTGTGRMNTEAFF
TGTGCCAGCAGAACCGGGACAGGTAGAATGAACACTGAAGCTTTCTTT
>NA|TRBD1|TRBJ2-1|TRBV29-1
CSAAGQGNEQFF
TGCAGCGCTGCCGGACAGGGGAATGAGCAGTTCTTC
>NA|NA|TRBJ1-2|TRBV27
CASSTLTADYGYTF
TGTGCCAGCAGCACACTGACCGCAGACTATGGCTACACCTTC
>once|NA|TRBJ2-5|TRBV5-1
CASSSTGTPQETQYF
TGCGCCAGCAGCTCCACCGGGACTCCCCAAGAGACCCAGTACTTC
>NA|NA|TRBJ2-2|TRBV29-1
CSVHSVFNTGELFF
TGCAGCGTGCACTCGGTTTTTAACACCGGGGAGCTGTTTTTT
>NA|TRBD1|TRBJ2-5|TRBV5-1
CASRRDRETQYF
TGCGCCAGCAGGAGGGACAGAGAGACCCAGTACTTC
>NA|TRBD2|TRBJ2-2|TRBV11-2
CASSLVLRIAGSPGELFF
TGTGCCAGCAGCTTAGTTTTGCGTATAGCGGGAAGCCCCGGGGAGCTGTTTTTT
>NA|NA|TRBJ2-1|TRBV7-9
CASSLLVLEQFF
TGTGCCAGCAGCTTACTAGTTCTTGAGCAGTTCTTC
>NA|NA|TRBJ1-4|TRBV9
CASSLLGTPTNEKLFF
TGTGCCAGCAGCCTCCTCGGGACCCCAACTAATGAAAAACTGTTTTTT
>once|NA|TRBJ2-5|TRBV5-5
CASSLKVFEETQYF
TGTGCCAGCAGCTTAAAGGTTTTCGAAGAGACCCAGTACTTC
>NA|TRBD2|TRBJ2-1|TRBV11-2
CASSSLSGRARSYNEQFF
TGTGCCAGCAGCTCCCTTAGCGGGAGGGCCCGCTCCTACAATGAGCAGTTCTTC
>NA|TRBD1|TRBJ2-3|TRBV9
CASSGVADRGTITDTQYF
TGTGCCAGCAGCGGCGTAGCGGACAGGGGGACAATCACAGATACGCAGTATTTT
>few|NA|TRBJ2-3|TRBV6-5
CASSSDRGESDTQYF
TGTGCCAGCAGTTCTGACCGGGGCGAGAGTGATACGCAGTATTTT
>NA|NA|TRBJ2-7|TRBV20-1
CSARGATEQYF
TGCAGTGCTAGAGGAGCAACCGAGCAGTACTTC
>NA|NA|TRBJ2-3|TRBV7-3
CASSLTTRQNTQYF
TGTGCCAGCAGCTTAACAACACGGCAAAATACGCAGTATTTT
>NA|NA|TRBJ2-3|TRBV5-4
CASSPRDLTDTQYF
TGTGCCAGCAGCCCGCGGGACCTAACAGATACGCAGTATTTT
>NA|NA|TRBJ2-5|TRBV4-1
CASSQAASGVETQYF
TGCGCCAGCAGCCAAGCGGCATCGGGTGTCGAGACCCAGTACTTC
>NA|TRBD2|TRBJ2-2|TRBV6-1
CASSEAQRGNTGELFF
TGTGCCAGCAGTGAAGCCCAGCGGGGGAACACCGGGGAGCTGTTTTTT
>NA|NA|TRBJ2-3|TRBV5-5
CASSLAATLIRDTQYF
TGTGCCAGCAGCTTGGCCGCGACTTTAATTCGGGATACGCAGTATTTT
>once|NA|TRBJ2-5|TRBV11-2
CASSPGETQYF
TGTGCCAGCAGCCCAGGGGAGACCCAGTACTTC
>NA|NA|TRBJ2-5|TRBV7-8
CASSLVLGRGRETQYF
TGTGCCAGCAGCTTAGTGTTAGGCCGGGGTCGGGAGACCCAGTACTTC
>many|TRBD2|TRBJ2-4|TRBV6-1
CASSVSGLAGDWVAKNIQYF
TGTGCCAGCAGTGTTTCGGGACTAGCGGGAGACTGGGTAGCCAAAAACATTCAGTACTTC
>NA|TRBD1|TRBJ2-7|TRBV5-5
CASKGQESSYEQYF
TGTGCCAGCAAGGGACAGGAAAGCTCCTACGAGCAGTACTTC
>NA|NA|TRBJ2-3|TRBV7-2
CASSLDRSEDTQYF
TGTGCCAGCAGCTTAGACAGGAGCGAAGATACGCAGTATTTT
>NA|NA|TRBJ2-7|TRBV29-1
CSVGGRSGTYEQYF
TGCAGCGTGGGGGGTCGATCAGGGACCTACGAGCAGTACTTC
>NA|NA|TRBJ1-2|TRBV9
CASSPLLAGGYTF
TGTGCCAGCAGCCCCCTACTTGCCGGCGGCTACACCTTC
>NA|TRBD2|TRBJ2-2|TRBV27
CASSLPGLITGELFF
TGTGCCAGCAGTTTACCGGGACTAATCACCGGGGAGCTGTTTTTT
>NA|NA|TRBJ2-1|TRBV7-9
CASPAPVLGNEQFF
TGTGCCTCCCCCGCACCCGTTTTAGGTAATGAGCAGTTCTTC
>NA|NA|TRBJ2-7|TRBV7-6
CASSLDVASREQYF
TGTGCCAGCAGCTTAGATGTCGCGAGTAGAGAGCAGTACTTC
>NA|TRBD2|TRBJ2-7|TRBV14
CASSQVGGGPGEQYF
TGTGCCAGCAGCCAAGTCGGCGGGGGGCCGGGGGAGCAGTACTTC
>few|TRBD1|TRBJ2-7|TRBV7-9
CASSFSQGAGEQYF
TGTGCCAGCAGCTTCAGCCAGGGGGCGGGCGAGCAGTACTTC
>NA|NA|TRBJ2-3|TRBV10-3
CATQGAGSQDTQYF
TGTGCCACCCAGGGCGCCGGGAGTCAAGATACGCAGTATTTT
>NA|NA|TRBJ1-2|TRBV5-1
CASSPVSGLTNYGYTF
TGCGCCAGCAGCCCCGTGTCCGGGTTAACCAACTATGGCTACACCTTC
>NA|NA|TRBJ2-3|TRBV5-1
CASRQTPDTQYF
TGCGCCAGCAGGCAAACCCCAGATACGCAGTATTTT
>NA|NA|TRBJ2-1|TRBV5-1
CASSLRMGDNEQFF
TGCGCCAGCAGCTTGCGCATGGGGGACAATGAGCAGTTCTTC
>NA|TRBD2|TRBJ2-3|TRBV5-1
CASSILAEGTDTQYF
TGCGCCAGCAGCATACTAGCGGAGGGCACAGATACGCAGTATTTT